This TCR beta chain came from a study of PD-1 blockade in classical Hodgkin lymphoma. Findings and limits, study-wide: Exclusion covered patients beginning nivolumab under 1 year post-ASCT. The study found that TCR diversity rose significantly by C4D1 in CD4+ but not CD8+ cells. Before treatment, complete responders showed about the same diversity as newly diagnosed patients.

Notes on this clone: Its specificity is not known.

The method was immunoSEQ multiplex PCR; TCRdb's version includes in-frame clones alone and lacks a portion of them. Of some 27,000 clones in the sample, about four fifths are singletons; the top ten hold roughly 16%. Germline V gene lookup returns CDR1 SNHLY and CDR2 FYNNEI. V was pared by 0 bases and J by 13 bases, with 13 bases between. The CDR3 contains 13 residues. As for time point: cycle 4 day 1 (C4D1), after five to seven weeks of nivolumab. Every patient was affected by relapse after autologous stem cell transplantation, while exposure to brentuximab vedotin was not uniform. The input for sequencing was peripheral blood mononuclear cells (PBMCs), taken before the fourth cycle of nivolumab. The clonotype was recovered from a human donor with classical Hodgkin lymphoma. V and J are TRBV2 and TRBJ2-1; D may be TRBD1 or TRBD2 (5 bases each). DNA for the CDR3: TGTGCCAGCAGTGAAGCGATGGGACGGAAACAGTTCTTC. Amino acid sequence: CASSEAMGRKQFF.